This T cell receptor beta chain was identified in a study of metastatic and nonmetastatic thyroid tumors. Looking at the study overall: Repertoires were compared across blood and tumor or nodule tissue from malignant and benign thyroid patients. General study results and limits: As reported, TCR beta diversity in blood and tumor was significantly higher in malignant thyroid tumors than in benign nodules.

V lost 0 bases, J lost 7 bases, and 21 bases lay in between. Germline CDR1 reads GTSNPN; CDR2 reads SVGIG (reference sequence). The CDR3 totals 16 residues. Under the authors' procedure: It was from CDR3 differences across clinicopathological groups that a distant-metastasis classifier for papillary thyroid cancer was built. Using MiXCR, TCRdb re-called clones from the PCR reads. The V and J calls, along with clone size, are taken from TCRdb and not from the paper's own processing. The sample contains roughly 40,000 clones, roughly a sixth of which appear only once. This clone was picked up many times. Its antigen is as yet unknown. None of the patients had undergone any treatment ahead of thyroid surgery.

J is TRBJ1-2 and V is TRBV30, with D maybe TRBD1 (5 bases). This sequence was found in a female donor with papillary thyroid cancer or a benign thyroid nodule (not recorded which). Some clones in this sample may be carry-over from other donors' samples. The sequencing sample was made of blood. CDR3 sequence: CAWSVGARVQIGGYTF. The CDR3 nucleotides are TGTGCCTGGAGTGTAGGGGCAAGGGTGCAAATTGGTGGCTACACCTTC. The entire variable domain, with the rest obtained from reference TRBV30 and TRBJ1-2, is as follows: SQTIHQWPATLVQPVGSPLSLECTVEGTSNPNLYWYRQAAGRGLQLLFYSVGIGQISSEVPQNLSASRPQDRQFILSSKKLLLSDSGFYLCAWSVGARVQIGGYTFGSGTRLTVV.